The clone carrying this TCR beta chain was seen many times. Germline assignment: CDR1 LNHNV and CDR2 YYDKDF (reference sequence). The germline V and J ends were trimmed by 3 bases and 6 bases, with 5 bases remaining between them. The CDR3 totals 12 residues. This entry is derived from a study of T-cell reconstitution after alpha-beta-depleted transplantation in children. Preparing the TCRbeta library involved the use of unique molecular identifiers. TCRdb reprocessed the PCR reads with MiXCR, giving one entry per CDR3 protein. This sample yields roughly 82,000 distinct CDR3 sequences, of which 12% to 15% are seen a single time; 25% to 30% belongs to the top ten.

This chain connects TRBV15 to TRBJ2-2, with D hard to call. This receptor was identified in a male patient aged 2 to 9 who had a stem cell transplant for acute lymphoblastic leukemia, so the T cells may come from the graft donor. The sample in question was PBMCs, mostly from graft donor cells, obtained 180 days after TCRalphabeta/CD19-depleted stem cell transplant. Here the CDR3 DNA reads TGTGCCACCAGCAGTTCCTCCGGGGAGCTGTTTTTT. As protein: CATSSSSGELFF.